This T cell receptor (beta chain) came from a study of blood T cell repertoires in COVID-19. Germline values: CDR1 LNHNV, CDR2 YYDKDF (reference sequence). The CDR3 has 16 residues. Trimming pared 0 bases from V and 0 bases from J, leaving 11 bases between. Sequencing used immunoSEQ multiplex PCR; TCRdb keeps in-frame clones, though not all of them. The table records about 93,000 clones, about 86% of them present only once. This sequence originates from a woman at least 80 years old with acute or convalescent COVID-19. The material sequenced was peripheral blood. The rearrangement links TRBV15 to TRBJ1-2; the D gene is possibly TRBD1 (5 bases). The CDR3 sequence: CATSRDYQTANYGYTF. The CDR3 DNA reads as TGTGCCACCAGCAGAGATTACCAGACAGCTAACTATGGCTACACCTTC. Full variable domain (remainder filled in from reference TRBV15 and TRBJ1-2): DAMVIQNPRYQVTQFGKPVTLSCSQTLNHNVMYWYQQKSSQAPKLLFHYYDKDFNNEADTPDNFQSRRPNTSFCFLDIRSPGLGDTAMYLCATSRDYQTANYGYTFGSGTRLTVV.